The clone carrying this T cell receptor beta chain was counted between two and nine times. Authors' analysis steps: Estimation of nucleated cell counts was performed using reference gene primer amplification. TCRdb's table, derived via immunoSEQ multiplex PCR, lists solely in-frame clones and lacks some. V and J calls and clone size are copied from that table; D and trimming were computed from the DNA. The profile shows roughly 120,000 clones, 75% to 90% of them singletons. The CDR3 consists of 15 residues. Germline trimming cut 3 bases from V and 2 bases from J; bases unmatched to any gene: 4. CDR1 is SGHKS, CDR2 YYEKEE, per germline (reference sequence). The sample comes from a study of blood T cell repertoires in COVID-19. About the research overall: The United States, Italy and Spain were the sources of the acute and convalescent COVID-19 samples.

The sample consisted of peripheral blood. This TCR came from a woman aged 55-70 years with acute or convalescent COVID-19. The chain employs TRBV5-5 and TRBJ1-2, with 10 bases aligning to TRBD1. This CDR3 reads CASSWGQGSNYGYTF. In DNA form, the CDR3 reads TGTGCCAGCAGCTGGGGACAGGGGTCGAACTATGGCTACACCTTC.